This TCR beta chain was identified during a study of Ad26.COV2.S vaccination and SARS-CoV-2 variants. The wider study: The Ad26.COV2.S arm of the COV1001 trial was where the donor was placed.

The germline CDR1 and CDR2 sequences are MDHEN and SYDVKM. Trimming took 6 bases from V and 7 from J, leaving 21 bases between them. The length of the CDR3 is 16 residues. The treatment was: some 20 received Ad26.COV2.S at low or high dose, single or two shots; 5 received placebo; per-sample allocation not given. Vaccine and placebo recipients were sampled on day 63 after the first injection. Clones were sequenced by immunoSEQ multiplex PCR, and TCRdb holds only the in-frame ones, with some missing. The repertoire holds 500,000 or so clones, with about 83% as singletons. This chain links TRBV28 with TRBJ1-4; a possible D gene is TRBD1 (6 bases). This sequence originates from a person between 18 and 60 years old who received the Ad26.COV2.S COVID-19 vaccine or a placebo. The sequencing used peripheral blood, collected in a trial of Ad26.COV2.S vaccine versus placebo. DNA for the CDR3: TGTGCCAGCAGCAGGACCGAACAGGGTTTGGCTGAAAAACTGTTTTTT. This gives the protein CASSRTEQGLAEKLFF.